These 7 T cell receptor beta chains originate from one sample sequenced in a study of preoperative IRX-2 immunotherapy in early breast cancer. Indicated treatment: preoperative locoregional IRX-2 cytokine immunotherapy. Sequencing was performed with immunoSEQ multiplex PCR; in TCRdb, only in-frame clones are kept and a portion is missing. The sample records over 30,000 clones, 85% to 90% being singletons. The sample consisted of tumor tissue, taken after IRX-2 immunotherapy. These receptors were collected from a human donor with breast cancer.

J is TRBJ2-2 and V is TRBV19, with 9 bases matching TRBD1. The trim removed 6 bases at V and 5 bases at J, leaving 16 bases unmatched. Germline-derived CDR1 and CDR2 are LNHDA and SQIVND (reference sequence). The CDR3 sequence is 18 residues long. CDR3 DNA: TGTGCCAGTAGGACCCCGACCCCAGACAGGGGGAAGACCGGGGAGCTGTTTTTT. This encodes CASRTPTPDRGKTGELFF.

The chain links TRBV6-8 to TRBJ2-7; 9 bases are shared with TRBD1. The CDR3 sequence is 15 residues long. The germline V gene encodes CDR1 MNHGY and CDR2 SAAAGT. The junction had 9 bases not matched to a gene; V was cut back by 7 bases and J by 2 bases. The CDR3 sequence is CASNKQGAGTYEQYF. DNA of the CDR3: TGTGCCAGCAACAAACAGGGGGCAGGGACCTACGAGCAGTACTTC.

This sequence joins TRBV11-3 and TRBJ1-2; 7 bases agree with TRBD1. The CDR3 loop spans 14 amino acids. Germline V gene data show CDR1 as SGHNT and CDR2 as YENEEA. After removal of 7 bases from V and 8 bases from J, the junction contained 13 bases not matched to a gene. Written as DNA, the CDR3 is TGTGCCAGCATCCCCGACAGGGTCTCTTCGGGCTACACCTTC. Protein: CASIPDRVSSGYTF.

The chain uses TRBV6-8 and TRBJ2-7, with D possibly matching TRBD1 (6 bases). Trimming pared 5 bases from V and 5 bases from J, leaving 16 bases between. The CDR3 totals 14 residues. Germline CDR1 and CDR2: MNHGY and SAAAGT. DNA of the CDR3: TGTGCCAGCAGTCAACAGGGTTACTGGGACGAGCAGTACGTC. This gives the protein CASSQQGYWDEQYV.

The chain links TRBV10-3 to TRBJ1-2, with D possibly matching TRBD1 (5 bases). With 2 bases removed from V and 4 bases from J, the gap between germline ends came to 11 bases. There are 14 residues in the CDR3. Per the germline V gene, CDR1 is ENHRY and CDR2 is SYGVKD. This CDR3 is CAISEQGAGYGYTF. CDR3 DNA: TGTGCCATCAGTGAGCAGGGAGCGGGCTATGGCTACACCTTC.

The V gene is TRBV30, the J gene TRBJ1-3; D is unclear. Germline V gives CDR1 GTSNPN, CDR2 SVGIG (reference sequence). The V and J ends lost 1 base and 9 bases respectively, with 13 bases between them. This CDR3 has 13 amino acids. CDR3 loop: CAWSGQVVGTIYF. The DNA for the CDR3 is TGTGCCTGGAGTGGGCAGGTGGTTGGCACCATATATTTT.

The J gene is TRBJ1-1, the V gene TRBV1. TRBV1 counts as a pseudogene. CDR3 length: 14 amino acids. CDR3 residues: CASSQVLGDTEAFF. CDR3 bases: TGCGCCAGCAGCCAAGTCTTGGGGGACACTGAAGCTTTCTTT.